This T cell receptor beta chain originates from a study of T cell responses to AZD1222 COVID-19 vaccine. Generated by immunoSEQ multiplex PCR, the TCRdb table keeps only in-frame clones and is missing some. The sample records around 66,000 clones, around 89% being singletons. This CDR3 contains 13 residues. Germline loops: CDR1 MGHDK, CDR2 SYGVNS. The V and J ends lost 5 bases and 3 bases respectively, with 10 bases between them. This receptor was taken from an adult who received the MenACWY meningococcal vaccine as a control. The chain links TRBV25-1 to TRBJ1-2; perhaps TRBD1 as D (6 bases). Here the sequenced sample was peripheral blood, taken 28 days after the second dose of the MenACWY control vaccine. The CDR3 DNA sequence: TGTGCCAGCAGTAAGGGGGGTGACTATGGCTACACCTTC. This codes for CASSKGGDYGYTF.